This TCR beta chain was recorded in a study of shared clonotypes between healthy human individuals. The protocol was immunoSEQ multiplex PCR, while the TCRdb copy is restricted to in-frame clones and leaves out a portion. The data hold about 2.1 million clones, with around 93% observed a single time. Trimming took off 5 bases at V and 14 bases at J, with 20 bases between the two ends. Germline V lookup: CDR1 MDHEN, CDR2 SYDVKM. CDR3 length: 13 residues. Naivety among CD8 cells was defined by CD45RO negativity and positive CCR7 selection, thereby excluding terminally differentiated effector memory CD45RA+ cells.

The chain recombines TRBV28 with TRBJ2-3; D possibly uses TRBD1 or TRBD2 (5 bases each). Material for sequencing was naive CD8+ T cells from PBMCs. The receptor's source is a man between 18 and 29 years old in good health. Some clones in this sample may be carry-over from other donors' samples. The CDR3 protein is CASSRTLGDDLYF. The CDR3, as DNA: TGTGCCAGCAGTCGTACATTAGGGGACGACCTGTATTTT. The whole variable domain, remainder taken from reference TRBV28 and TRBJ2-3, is DVKVTQSSRYLVKRTGEKVFLECVQDMDHENMFWYRQDPGLGLRLIYFSYDVKMKEKGDIPEGYSVSREKKERFSLILESASTNQTSMYLCASSRTLGDDLYFGPGTRLTVL.